A selection of T cell receptor beta chains follows, all from one sample in a study of neurological immune-mediated disorders. TCRdb re-derived calls from the 5' RACE reads in MiXCR, one entry per CDR3 protein. The data hold about 49,000 distinct CDR3 sequences, with 8% to 10% observed a single time. Sequenced sample: PBMCs. These receptors were taken from a woman between 40 and 55 years old in good health. The CDR3 runs from the conserved cysteine through the conserved F or W. D genes are given only for firm matches. The size field is filled for only some rows; it gives once, few, many or a size class.

v_gene	d_gene	abundance	j_gene	CDR3aa	CDR3nt
TRBV20-1	NA	many	TRBJ2-2	CSARDHERRNTGELFF	TGCAGTGCTAGAGATCACGAGCGACGGAACACCGGGGAGCTGTTTTTT
TRBV7-9	NA	many	TRBJ2-1	CASSSALSVWEQFF	TGTGCCAGCAGCTCCGCTCTTTCCGTCTGGGAGCAGTTCTTC
TRBV7-2	NA	few	TRBJ2-7	CASSLPSGGRRSEQYF	TGTGCCAGCAGCTTACCCTCTGGAGGGCGACGTAGCGAGCAGTACTTC
TRBV5-1	TRBD1	many	TRBJ2-7	CASREGTGVYEQYF	TGCGCCAGCAGGGAGGGGACAGGGGTCTACGAGCAGTACTTC
TRBV29-1	NA	many	TRBJ2-3	CSVRQDSTDTQYF	TGCAGCGTTCGGCAGGATAGCACAGATACGCAGTATTTT
TRBV9	NA	many	TRBJ2-5	CASSGGSQETQYF	TGTGCCAGCAGCGGAGGCAGTCAAGAGACCCAGTACTTC
TRBV12-3/TRBV12-4	NA	many	TRBJ1-3	CASSGTSGNTIYF	TGTGCCAGCAGTGGGACCTCTGGAAACACCATATATTTT
TRBV18	NA	many	TRBJ1-5	CASSPKAGFNQPQHF	TGTGCCAGCTCACCGAAGGCGGGGTTCAATCAGCCCCAGCATTTT
TRBV4-1	NA	many	TRBJ1-2	CASSQISMGGYTF	TGCGCCAGCAGCCAAATCAGTATGGGTGGCTACACCTTC
TRBV27	TRBD1	few	TRBJ2-7	CASSLGQVPYEQYF	TGTGCCAGCAGTCTCGGACAGGTCCCCTACGAGCAGTACTTC
TRBV7-2	TRBD2	many	TRBJ2-3	CASSLMGGVTDTQYF	TGTGCCAGCAGCTTAATGGGGGGGGTCACAGATACGCAGTATTTT
TRBV6-5	NA	few	TRBJ2-2	CASSYSRGGTGELFF	TGTGCCAGCAGTTACTCCAGGGGAGGGACCGGGGAGCTGTTTTTT
TRBV5-5	NA	many	TRBJ2-7	CASSLRDTSWEQYF	TGTGCCAGCAGCCTCCGGGACACCAGCTGGGAGCAGTACTTC
TRBV7-3	NA	NA	TRBJ2-7	CASGTGGTYEQYF	TGTGCCAGCGGGACCGGGGGCACCTACGAGCAGTACTTC
TRBV7-2	TRBD1	many	TRBJ1-3	CASSLEGTGYNTIYF	TGTGCCAGCAGCTTAGAGGGGACAGGGTACAACACCATATATTTT
TRBV10-3	TRBD1	many	TRBJ1-1	CAINDREETEAFF	TGTGCCATCAACGACAGGGAAGAGACTGAAGCTTTCTTT
TRBV5-1	NA	many	TRBJ2-1	CASGEGGGYNEQFF	TGCGCCAGCGGCGAGGGTGGAGGTTACAATGAGCAGTTCTTC
TRBV7-2	TRBD1	many	TRBJ1-3	CASSPREGANTIYF	TGTGCCAGCAGCCCCCGGGAGGGGGCGAACACCATATATTTT
TRBV2	NA	many	TRBJ1-2	CASVGNRANYGYTF	TGTGCCAGCGTCGGAAACAGGGCTAACTATGGCTACACCTTC
TRBV2	NA	many	TRBJ1-4	CASSEGTTNEKLFF	TGTGCCAGCAGTGAGGGGACAACTAATGAAAAACTGTTTTTT
TRBV20-1	NA	NA	TRBJ2-7	CSAWAFQSYEQYF	TGCAGTGCTTGGGCCTTCCAATCCTACGAGCAGTACTTC
TRBV12-3/TRBV12-4	NA	many	TRBJ2-1	CASSLNPGEEQFF	TGTGCCAGCAGTTTAAATCCCGGAGAGGAACAGTTCTTC
TRBV3-1	TRBD1	many	TRBJ1-2	CASSQGQGGIYGYTF	TGTGCCAGCAGCCAGGGACAGGGGGGGATCTATGGCTACACCTTC
TRBV5-6	TRBD1	many	TRBJ2-1	CASRTGGSLNEQFF	TGTGCCAGCCGTACAGGGGGCAGTCTCAATGAGCAGTTCTTC
TRBV12-3/TRBV12-4	NA	many	TRBJ2-3	CASSFGANTQYF	TGTGCCAGCAGTTTCGGGGCAAATACGCAGTATTTT
TRBV6-2/TRBV6-3	NA	many	TRBJ2-3	CASSDPAGTQYF	TGTGCCAGCAGTGACCCAGCGGGTACGCAGTATTTT
TRBV6-4	TRBD1	many	TRBJ1-2	CASSVRQGAWNYGYTF	TGTGCCAGCAGTGTCCGACAGGGGGCTTGGAACTATGGCTACACCTTC
TRBV28	TRBD1	NA	TRBJ1-1	CASSPRTGWGTEAFF	TGTGCCAGCAGTCCCCGGACAGGCTGGGGGACTGAAGCTTTCTTT
TRBV20-1	NA	many	TRBJ1-4	CSARDAGSNEKLFF	TGCAGTGCTAGAGATGCAGGTTCTAATGAAAAACTGTTTTTT
TRBV27	NA	NA	TRBJ1-1	CASSHPARGTEAFF	TGTGCCAGCAGTCACCCAGCCAGGGGAACTGAAGCTTTCTTT
TRBV20-1	TRBD2	many	TRBJ2-7	CSARDKGAGGPEQYF	TGCAGTGCTAGAGATAAGGGGGCGGGGGGGCCTGAGCAGTACTTC
TRBV9	NA	many	TRBJ1-5	CASSVEPNQPQHF	TGTGCCAGCAGCGTAGAACCAAATCAGCCCCAGCATTTT
TRBV4-2	TRBD2	many	TRBJ2-7	CASSQDWSGGAYEQYF	TGTGCCAGCAGCCAAGATTGGAGCGGGGGGGCCTACGAGCAGTACTTC
TRBV6-2/TRBV6-3	NA	many	TRBJ2-7	CASSYSGTWQTYEQYF	TGTGCCAGCAGTTACTCGGGGACGTGGCAGACCTACGAGCAGTACTTC
TRBV30	NA	many	TRBJ2-5	CAWSMGPLSWETQYF	TGTGCCTGGAGTATGGGACCCCTATCGTGGGAGACCCAGTACTTC